This T cell receptor beta chain was observed in a study of OX40 agonist ivuxolimab in advanced cancers. Study-wide background: Ivuxolimab was administered intravenously to patients at 0.01 to 10 mg/kg every 2 weeks. Prior anti-PD-1, anti-PD-L1 or anti-CTLA-4 therapy was allowed; roughly 40% had some. Partial responses occurred in three patients (one hepatocellular carcinoma, two cutaneous melanoma).

Germline assignment: CDR1 SNHLY and CDR2 FYNNEI. With V trimmed by 6 bases and J by 2 bases, 4 bases remained unmatched. The CDR3 loop spans 14 amino acids. This clone was counted a single time. The protocol was immunoSEQ multiplex PCR, while the TCRdb copy is restricted to in-frame clones and leaves out a portion. The sample contains about 32,000 clones, 88% of which appear only once. No patient had autoimmune disease or received systemic immunosuppression. The sample consisted of CD4+ or CD8+ T cells sorted from blood, taken in a trial of the OX40 agonist ivuxolimab. The chain links TRBV2 to TRBJ1-3; 7 nucleotides agree with TRBD1. The receptor's source is an adult with an advanced solid tumor such as melanoma, head and neck, liver or kidney cancer. In DNA form, the CDR3 reads TGTGCCAGCAGGAGTCAGGGGGCTGGAAACACCATATATTTT. Its protein product is CASRSQGAGNTIYF.